This is a list of T cell receptor beta chains from one sample in a study of response to subunit inactivated influenza vaccine. TCRdb called the RT-PCR reads again in MiXCR, with one record for every CDR3 protein. The repertoire holds some 480,000 distinct CDR3 sequences, with approximately 11% as singletons. The sample was PBMCs from blood, taken 35 to 45 days after vaccination. All receptors come from a man in his fifties who received an inactivated influenza vaccine. Both conserved end residues are part of each CDR3. A D gene is named only where the DNA matches it firmly. Clone size, where shown, is once, few, many, or a class for clones that have expanded.

TRBD2 | NA | TRBJ2-1 | 15 | TRBV7-2 | CASSLAPSGSDEQFF | TGTGCCAGCAGCTTAGCGCCTAGCGGGAGTGATGAGCAGTTCTTC
NA | many | TRBJ2-3 | 14 | TRBV15 | CATSRSTFTDTQYF | TGTGCCACCAGCAGGTCTACCTTCACAGATACGCAGTATTTT
TRBD2 | many | TRBJ2-3 | 20 | TRBV10-3 | CAISDHRLIAGPPSTDTQYF | TGTGCCATCAGTGACCACCGGCTGATAGCGGGCCCGCCTAGCACAGATACGCAGTATTTT
NA | NA | TRBJ1-2 | 13 | TRBV6-1 | CASSPSLNYGYTF | TGTGCCAGCAGTCCTTCTCTTAACTATGGCTACACCTTC
NA | NA | TRBJ1-4 | 15 | TRBV5-1 | CASSLLPATNEKLFF | TGCGCCAGCAGCTTGCTACCAGCAACTAATGAAAAACTGTTTTTT
NA | NA | TRBJ2-1 | 15 | TRBV4-1 | CASSQEGVRYNEQFF | TGCGCCAGCAGCCAAGAGGGGGTCCGCTACAATGAGCAGTTCTTC
TRBD2 | NA | TRBJ2-7 | 13 | TRBV4-1 | CASSQTGGTEQYF | TGCGCCAGCAGCCAAACGGGAGGGACAGAGCAGTACTTC
TRBD2 | NA | TRBJ2-3 | 16 | TRBV10-3 | CAINQAAGGRTDTQYF | TGTGCCATCAACCAGGCGGCGGGGGGCCGCACAGATACGCAGTATTTT
NA | NA | TRBJ2-1 | 15 | TRBV12-3/TRBV12-4 | CASSLRRALGNEQFF | TGTGCCAGCAGTTTACGCAGGGCCCTCGGCAATGAGCAGTTCTTC
NA | NA | TRBJ1-1 | 14 | TRBV5-1 | CASSLEWSRGEAFF | TGCGCCAGCAGCTTGGAGTGGTCGAGGGGTGAAGCTTTCTTT
NA | many | TRBJ2-3 | 15 | TRBV5-5 | CASSQITGFTDTQYF | TGTGCCAGCAGCCAAATCACAGGTTTTACAGATACGCAGTATTTT
NA | few | TRBJ2-1 | 14 | TRBV7-8 | CASSRDPGYNEQFF | TGTGCCAGCAGCCGGGACCCCGGCTACAATGAGCAGTTCTTC
TRBD2 | many | TRBJ2-6 | 15 | TRBV20-1 | CSAKSGGYGANVLTF | TGCAGTGCTAAAAGCGGGGGGTATGGGGCCAACGTCCTGACTTTC
TRBD2 | many | TRBJ2-5 | 15 | TRBV29-1 | CSVGTQRGTGETQYF | TGCAGCGTTGGTACCCAGCGGGGGACTGGGGAGACCCAGTACTTC
TRBD1 | few | TRBJ2-7 | 15 | TRBV7-2 | CASSFPGQGKYEQYF | TGTGCCAGCAGCTTTCCGGGACAGGGGAAATACGAGCAGTACTTC
TRBD1 | few | TRBJ1-5 | 16 | TRBV20-1 | CSARGDREAPNQPQHF | TGCAGTGCTAGAGGGGACAGGGAGGCCCCCAATCAGCCCCAGCATTTT
TRBD1 | NA | TRBJ2-4 | 15 | TRBV6-1 | CASSGGQGAGNIQYF | TGTGCCAGCAGTGGGGGACAGGGGGCCGGGAACATTCAGTACTTC
TRBD1 | few | TRBJ1-6 | 18 | TRBV27 | CASQKWVDRMDSNSPLHF | TGTGCCAGCCAGAAGTGGGTGGACAGGATGGATTCTAATTCACCCCTCCACTTT
NA | many | TRBJ2-5 | 14 | TRBV12-3/TRBV12-4 | CASSLGLGGETQYF | TGTGCCAGCAGTTTAGGACTAGGAGGGGAGACCCAGTACTTC
TRBD1 | many | TRBJ2-5 | 15 | TRBV10-3 | CAISETTGEAGTQYF | TGTGCCATCAGTGAGACGACAGGGGAGGCTGGGACCCAGTACTTC
NA | few | TRBJ1-1 | 13 | TRBV20-1 | CSAQGTLNTEAFF | TGCAGTGCTCAGGGAACGCTGAACACTGAAGCTTTCTTT
NA | many | TRBJ2-2 | 16 | TRBV4-3 | CASSQGGGYYTGELFF | TGCGCCAGCAGCCAAGGCGGTGGGTACTACACCGGGGAGCTGTTTTTT
TRBD1 | few | TRBJ1-2 | 14 | TRBV12-3/TRBV12-4 | CASSRRTGGYGYTF | TGTGCCAGCAGTCGCCGGACAGGGGGGTATGGCTACACCTTC
NA | few | TRBJ2-7 | 16 | TRBV18 | CASSPFGQHSTYEQYF | TGTGCCAGCTCACCATTTGGGCAGCACAGTACCTACGAGCAGTACTTC
NA | few | TRBJ2-3 | 13 | TRBV11-2 | CASSLDRGGTQYF | TGTGCCAGCAGCTTAGATCGTGGAGGTACGCAGTATTTT
NA | NA | TRBJ1-4 | 15 | TRBV7-2 | CASSSLVATNEKLFF | TGTGCCAGCAGCTCCTTAGTTGCAACTAATGAAAAACTGTTTTTT
NA | many | TRBJ2-5 | 13 | TRBV7-2 | CASSQAPTETQYF | TGTGCCAGCAGTCAGGCCCCAACGGAGACCCAGTACTTC
TRBD1 | NA | TRBJ2-2 | 15 | TRBV11-3 | CASSLEDRSTGELFF | TGTGCCAGCAGCTTAGAGGACAGGTCGACCGGGGAGCTGTTTTTT
TRBD2 | many | TRBJ2-3 | 16 | TRBV29-1 | CSVEGLSGASTDTQYF | TGCAGCGTTGAGGGGCTAAGCGGGGCGAGCACAGATACGCAGTATTTT
TRBD2 | many | TRBJ2-5 | 14 | TRBV20-1 | CSAQAGLPQETQYF | TGCAGTGCGCAGGCGGGACTACCTCAAGAGACCCAGTACTTC
NA | NA | TRBJ2-2 | 14 | TRBV7-3 | CASSLMAATGELFF | TGTGCCAGCAGCTTAATGGCGGCAACCGGGGAGCTGTTTTTT
NA | NA | TRBJ1-1 | 14 | TRBV15 | CATSRVSLNTEAFF | TGTGCCACCAGCAGAGTTTCCTTGAACACTGAAGCTTTCTTT
TRBD1 | few | TRBJ2-3 | 16 | TRBV7-2 | CASSPKTGGLTDTQYF | TGTGCCAGCAGCCCGAAGACAGGGGGTCTCACAGATACGCAGTATTTT
NA | few | TRBJ2-4 | 10 | TRBV6-2/TRBV6-3 | CASSGNIQYF | TGTGCCAGCAGTGGGAACATTCAGTACTTC
NA | NA | TRBJ2-7 | 15 | TRBV2 | CASRVSGSPLYEQYF | TGTGCCAGCAGGGTCTCGGGAAGCCCCCTCTACGAGCAGTACTTC
TRBD1 | many | TRBJ1-2 | 13 | TRBV12-3/TRBV12-4 | CASSPDRASGYTF | TGTGCCAGCAGCCCGGACAGGGCGTCTGGCTACACCTTC
NA | few | TRBJ1-2 | 16 | TRBV5-1 | CASSLGTAFANYGYTF | TGCGCCAGCAGCTTGGGGACCGCCTTCGCTAACTATGGCTACACCTTC
NA | NA | TRBJ2-3 | 14 | TRBV12-3/TRBV12-4 | CASNYRGKTDTQYF | TGTGCCAGCAATTACCGGGGAAAGACAGATACGCAGTATTTT
NA | many | TRBJ2-3 | 13 | TRBV29-1 | CSGGVVVTDTQYF | TGCAGCGGGGGGGTAGTCGTGACAGATACGCAGTATTTT
NA | many | TRBJ2-5 | 13 | TRBV4-2 | CASSQGSRETQYF | TGTGCCAGCAGCCAAGGGTCGAGAGAGACCCAGTACTTC
TRBD2 | many | TRBJ2-1 | 18 | TRBV20-1 | CSASPGLAGVFPYNEQFF | TGCAGTGCTAGTCCCGGACTAGCGGGAGTCTTTCCCTACAATGAGCAGTTCTTC
TRBD1 | NA | TRBJ1-1 | 15 | TRBV7-6 | CASSDRGTGRPEAFF | TGTGCCAGCAGCGATAGGGGGACAGGGAGGCCTGAAGCTTTCTTT
NA | NA | TRBJ1-6 | 15 | TRBV5-4 | CASSRSTGFISPLHF | TGTGCCAGCAGCCGGTCTACAGGGTTCATTTCACCCCTCCACTTT
TRBD2 | NA | TRBJ2-3 | 17 | TRBV7-6 | CASSYGLAGGLTDTQYF | TGTGCCAGCAGCTACGGACTAGCGGGGGGGCTCACAGATACGCAGTATTTT
NA | NA | TRBJ1-5 | 15 | TRBV12-3/TRBV12-4 | CASSFSPTGSQPQHF | TGTGCCAGCAGTTTTTCCCCCACCGGGAGTCAGCCCCAGCATTTT
TRBD2 | many | TRBJ2-1 | 16 | TRBV4-3 | CASSQEGGLAGIEQFF | TGCGCCAGCAGCCAAGAAGGGGGACTAGCGGGAATTGAGCAGTTCTTC
NA | NA | TRBJ2-5 | 16 | TRBV5-1 | CASSGTHTGSEETQYF | TGCGCCAGCAGCGGGACCCACACAGGGTCGGAAGAGACCCAGTACTTC
TRBD2 | NA | TRBJ2-1 | 15 | TRBV24-1 | CATSALGLAGGEQFF | TGTGCCACCAGTGCCCTGGGACTAGCGGGAGGCGAGCAGTTCTTC
TRBD1 | NA | TRBJ1-5 | 15 | TRBV18 | CASSGTGSSNQPQHF | TGTGCCAGCTCGGGGACAGGGTCGAGCAATCAGCCCCAGCATTTT
TRBD1 | few | TRBJ2-2 | 14 | TRBV20-1 | CSAYRGWYTGELFF | TGCAGTGCTTACAGGGGATGGTACACCGGGGAGCTGTTTTTT
TRBD2 | many | TRBJ2-7 | 14 | TRBV20-1 | CSARDGAGGYEQYF | TGCAGTGCTAGAGATGGGGCGGGGGGCTACGAGCAGTACTTC
NA | NA | TRBJ2-2 | 16 | TRBV6-2/TRBV6-3 | CASTETGTPNTGELFF | TGTGCCAGCACAGAGACCGGGACACCGAACACCGGGGAGCTGTTTTTT
NA | NA | TRBJ2-7 | 13 | TRBV5-6 | CASSLEWPYEQYF | TGTGCCAGCAGCTTGGAGTGGCCCTACGAGCAGTACTTC
NA | many | TRBJ1-2 | 13 | TRBV20-1 | CSASAGRAYGYTF | TGCAGTGCTAGTGCAGGGCGGGCCTATGGCTACACCTTC
NA | NA | TRBJ2-5 | 13 | TRBV7-2 | CASSNNRQETQYF | TGTGCCAGCAGCAACAATAGACAAGAGACCCAGTACTTC
TRBD2 | few | TRBJ2-5 | 16 | TRBV29-1 | CSGCRLAGANQETQYF | TGCAGCGGATGTCGGCTAGCGGGGGCCAACCAAGAGACCCAGTACTTC
TRBD2 | NA | TRBJ2-3 | 12 | TRBV7-2 | CASNTGTSPPYF | TGTGCCAGCAATACCGGGACTAGTCCTCCGTATTTT